This entry describes one TCR beta chain. It has no known antigen specificity. One base away there is no much larger clone; base qualities are not given. The CDR3 runs 12 residues from the cysteine to the phenylalanine. Just CDR3 DNA is preserved here, 36 bases in frame from base 1. The V end loses 5 bases and the J end loses 11 bases, and a stretch of 16 bases separates them. Based on the germline V gene, the CDR1 and CDR2 sequences are MNHEY and SVGAGI. Frozen genomic DNA underwent high-throughput TCRbeta CDR3 sequencing by immunoSEQ, including PCR amplification, mapping, bias correction and internal controls. As for the authors' bioinformatics: Productive rearrangements were retained, and unique TCRbeta sequences were defined by the CDR3 nucleotide sequence together with the V and J gene. A sequence counted as donor-reactive only if the sequence showed at least 5-fold expansion in CFSE-low cells compared with unstimulated pre-transplant cells and had a frequency of at least 0.01%. Minimum frequency thresholds were set for each subject based on the unstimulated sample with the lowest template count, ensuring at least 90% detection power. Jensen-Shannon divergence between the top 1000 TCRbeta sequences post- versus pre-transplant served as the measure of repertoire turnover. Two-sided Fisher's exact tests were used to test for changes in the detection of donor-reactive sequences. TCRdb provides this immuneACCESS table in a form limited to in-frame rearrangements. Some clones are lacking; in checked studies, under half of them reflect an unresolved V gene, and why the rest are absent is not known. D and trimming come from the DNA, and the V and J calls and clone size come from that table. The sample table contains over 90,000 clones; only one count was recorded for about 88% of them. Jointly, the top ten make up approximately 3% of the sample.

Unstimulated PBMCs, after thawing, were stained for CD3, CD4 and CD8 and then FACS-sorted into CD3+CD4+ and CD3+CD8+ populations. Each of the 8 studied subjects was randomized to immunosuppression withdrawal. The Qiagen DNeasy Blood and Tissue Kit was used for genomic DNA isolation. This record belongs to a study of T cell clones after liver transplantation (dated by TCRdb to the late 2010s). General notes on the study: The samples were obtained from ITN030ST, a randomized trial that attempted immunosuppression withdrawal within 2 years after liver transplantation. Third party-reactive TCRbeta sequences from pre-transplant MLRs were also identified as an antigen-independent comparator for donor-reactive sequences. Blood samples were collected pre-transplant, pre-randomization before withdrawal, and post-randomization after either complete withdrawal or failed withdrawal. After a pre-transplant mixed lymphocyte reaction, TCRbeta sequencing was used to pinpoint donor-reactive T cell clones, which were subsequently tracked in post-transplant blood. Of the eight recipients, a few were HCV-positive, while the remaining recipients had been transplanted for non-autoimmune, non-viral indications. Tolerance meant complete immunosuppression withdrawal for at least one year without liver enzymes rising beyond twice the upper limit of normal. Subjects received no induction therapy and standard immunosuppression until randomization at 12-24 months post-transplant. A cohort of 8 liver transplant recipients was studied, of whom 3 were classified as tolerant and 5 as non-tolerant. The research as a whole found: In most of the 8 subjects, regardless of tolerance or HCV status, circulating donor-reactive CD4 TCRbeta sequences dropped significantly post-transplant. Low numbers of available donor cells limited the measurable donor-reactive repertoire in a couple of subjects. Donor-reactive sequences declined more than third party-reactive ones, suggesting partial antigen-specific deletion unrelated to withdrawal success. The conclusions were considered preliminary, being limited by small, heterogeneous patient numbers and non-standardized post-transplant time points. Since no allograft tissue specimens were available, donor-reactive T cells may have migrated into the graft instead of being deleted. After accounting for repertoire turnover, donor-reactive detection was significantly reduced in 7 of 8 subjects for CD4 and 8 of 8 for CD8.

The receptor's source is a human patient who received a liver transplant. Following a transplant, some T cells may be graft donor cells, not patient cells. This receptor chain uses TRBV6-5 and TRBJ2-7, and possibly TRBD2, on 5 matching bases. This specimen consisted of CD4+ T cells from blood, obtained approximately 50 months after liver transplant. The DNA sequence reads TGTGCCAGCAGTCCGGGATCCCTCTTCAAGTACTTC. Translation gives CASSPGSLFKYF.